This T cell receptor beta chain appears in the sequencing data of a study of graft-versus-host responses after intestinal transplantation. Libraries were prepared by immunoSEQ multiplex PCR; TCRdb keeps only in-frame clonotypes and omits some of them. This repertoire shows tens of thousands of clones, 90% to 95% found once; its top ten account for 0.1%. Points on this clone: Its antigen remains unknown.

The J segment lost 2 bases and the V segment lost 5 bases, leaving 7 bases of the junction unmatched. The V gene's germline CDR1 is MNHEY and CDR2 SMNVEV (reference sequence). The CDR3 runs 15 residues. V gene TRBV27 combines with J gene TRBJ1-1; 8 nucleotides match TRBD1. This sequence was found in a human donor who received an intestinal transplant. Material: unstimulated CD4+ T cells sorted from spleen or lymph node cells, obtained before intestinal transplant. The CDR3 is CASSARGQVNTEAFF. CDR3 coding DNA: TGTGCCAGCAGTGCTAGGGGACAGGTTAACACTGAAGCTTTCTTT.